Following are 14 T cell receptor beta chains from one sample sequenced in a study of T cells after yellow fever vaccination. Each CDR3 protein is one row after TCRdb ran MiXCR on the 5' RACE reads. The table lists about 140,000 distinct CDR3 sequences, around 6.3% of them singletons. Sequences were derived from CD4+ T cells sorted from PBMCs, sampled 10 days after the yellow fever booster vaccination. These receptors were taken from a man between 25 and 39 years old who received the YFV17D yellow fever vaccine.

Many counts were recorded for this clonotype. The J gene is TRBJ2-2, the V gene TRBV21-1. TRBV21-1 is a pseudogene locus. The CDR3 consists of 16 residues. As DNA, the CDR3 is TGTGCCAGCAGCAAAGAATGTAGACCAGTTGCCGGGGAGCTGTTTTTT. Translation: CASSKECRPVAGELFF.

The sample holds many counts of this clonotype. The chain employs TRBV4-3 and TRBJ2-1; perhaps TRBD2 as D (5 bases). Trimming cost V 1 base and J 6 bases, with 13 bases left between them. The CDR3 spans 15 residues. Germline V gene data show CDR1 as LGHNA and CDR2 as YSLEER. In DNA form, the CDR3 reads TGCGCCAGCAGCCAAGTTGGGAGAGGTCTCAATGAGCAGTTCTTC. This codes for CASSQVGRGLNEQFF.

This clonotype has a count of ten or more. The chain carries TRBV6-2 or TRBV6-3 and TRBJ2-7; TRBD2 is a possible D gene (6 bases). CDR1 is MNHEY and CDR2 is SVGEGT in the germline V gene. V lost 0 bases and J lost 0, with 9 bases in between. The CDR3 consists of 15 residues. Here the CDR3 reads CASSYSRRGSYEQYF. CDR3 coding DNA: TGTGCCAGCAGTTACTCGCGGCGGGGCTCCTACGAGCAGTACTTC.

This clonotype was counted between two and nine times. The V and J genes are TRBV12-3 or TRBV12-4 and TRBJ1-3; no reliable D call. The CDR3 extends over 17 amino acids. Between the trimmed V and J ends, which lost 3 bases and 1 base, there was a span of 16 bases. The CDR3 protein is CASSLGPPGRSGNTIYF. The CDR3 DNA sequence: TGTGCCAGCAGTTTGGGTCCTCCGGGGAGGTCTGGAAACACCATATATTTT.

The genes are TRBV6-5 and TRBJ2-7; TRBD2 matches 10 bases. CDR1 and CDR2 from the germline V gene are MNHEY and SVGAGI. V shed 2 bases and J 2 bases; nucleotides not matched to a gene: 0. There are 14 residues in the CDR3. The CDR3 DNA reads as TGTGCCAGCAGTTACCTAGCGGGAGCCTACGAGCAGTACTTC. This codes for CASSYLAGAYEQYF.

This clonotype was seen repeatedly, ten times or more. The chain couples TRBV12-3 or TRBV12-4 to TRBJ2-7; D is perhaps TRBD2 (5 bases). There are 13 residues in the CDR3. The germline V and J ends were trimmed by 8 bases and 7 bases, with 18 bases remaining between them. CDR3 residues: CASSFSGRVEQYF. The CDR3 nucleotides read TGTGCCAGCTCCTTTTCTGGGCGGGTTGAGCAGTACTTC.

This clonotype was counted at least ten times. The rearrangement links TRBV24-1 to TRBJ1-4; 8 bases are a match to TRBD1. CDR1 and CDR2 (germline): KGHDR, SFDVKD. The length of the CDR3 is 14 residues. After removal of 6 bases from V and 4 bases from J, the junction contained 3 bases not matched to a gene. The CDR3 region is CATSPTGDNEKLFF. CDR3 nucleotide sequence: TGTGCCACCAGTCCGACAGGGGATAATGAAAAACTGTTTTTT.

Notes on this clonotype: A much larger clonotype is one base distant, so this may be a read error. DNA of the CDR3: TGTGCCAGCAGCTTAGTCGAGAACACCGGGGAGCTGTTTTTT. The encoded protein is CASSLVENTGELFF. V usage is TRBV5-4 and J usage is TRBJ2-2, with D unclear. Germline V lookup: CDR1 SGHNT, CDR2 YYREEE (reference sequence). Trimming cost V 2 bases and J 1 base, with 6 bases left between them. This CDR3 contains 14 residues.

This clonotype was detected ten times or more. V and J are TRBV20-1 and TRBJ2-5; TRBD2 agrees at 8 bases. The CDR3 extends over 13 amino acids. V lost 1 base, J lost 5 bases, and 3 bases stayed unmatched. Germline CDR1 is DFQATT and CDR2 is SNEGSKA (reference sequence). The CDR3 is CSARGLATETQYF. In nucleotides, the CDR3 is TGCAGTGCTAGAGGACTAGCGACGGAGACCCAGTACTTC.

This clonotype has a handful of counts. The chain has TRBV5-4 and TRBJ2-3, with D possibly TRBD2 on 7 matching bases. This CDR3 has 15 residues. CDR1 SGHNT and CDR2 YYREEE come from the germline V gene (reference sequence). The V and J ends lost 3 bases and 5 bases respectively, with 16 bases between them. The CDR3 loop is CASSSMGGQVDTQYF. CDR3 sequence (DNA): TGTGCCAGCAGCTCGATGGGGGGGCAGGTAGATACGCAGTATTTT.

This clonotype was counted ten times or more. The J gene is TRBJ2-7, the V gene TRBV20-1; D tentatively reads TRBD1 or TRBD2 (5 bases each). The germline CDR1 and CDR2 sequences are DFQATT and SNEGSKA (reference sequence). Trimming left V 2 bases short and J 2 bases short, with 10 bases between. The CDR3 loop spans 13 amino acids. The CDR3 DNA sequence: TGCAGTGCTAGATCTCCGGGACCCTACGAGCAGTACTTC. Translating gives CSARSPGPYEQYF.

This clonotype was counted ten times or more. V gene TRBV20-1 combines with J gene TRBJ2-7; 11 bases fit TRBD2. CDR3 length: 15 residues. The V segment lost 0 bases and the J segment 1 base; nucleotides outside the gene matches: 2. Per the germline V gene, CDR1 is DFQATT and CDR2 is SNEGSKA (reference sequence). The CDR3 reads CSAREGTSGSYEQYF. The CDR3 DNA reads as TGCAGTGCTAGAGAGGGGACTAGCGGATCCTACGAGCAGTACTTC.

This clonotype has a count of ten or more. V is TRBV20-1 and J is TRBJ2-7; TRBD2 agrees at 8 bases. This CDR3 comprises 12 residues. The germline gives CDR1 DFQATT, CDR2 SNEGSKA (reference sequence). After removal of 3 bases from V and 3 bases from J, the junction contained 1 base not matched to a gene. DNA of the CDR3: TGCAGTGCTAGGACTAGCGACTACGAGCAGTACTTC. Protein: CSARTSDYEQYF.

This clonotype was seen at least ten times. V is TRBV7-9 and J is TRBJ2-1, with D possibly matching TRBD2 (5 bases). This CDR3 has 15 residues. Germline-derived CDR1 and CDR2 are SEHNR and FQNEAQ (reference sequence). V was trimmed by 1 base and J by 5 bases, leaving 12 bases between them. For the CDR3, the DNA is TGTGCCAGCAGCTTAGAGGGAGTGCGAAACAATGAGCAGTTCTTC. Its protein product is CASSLEGVRNNEQFF.